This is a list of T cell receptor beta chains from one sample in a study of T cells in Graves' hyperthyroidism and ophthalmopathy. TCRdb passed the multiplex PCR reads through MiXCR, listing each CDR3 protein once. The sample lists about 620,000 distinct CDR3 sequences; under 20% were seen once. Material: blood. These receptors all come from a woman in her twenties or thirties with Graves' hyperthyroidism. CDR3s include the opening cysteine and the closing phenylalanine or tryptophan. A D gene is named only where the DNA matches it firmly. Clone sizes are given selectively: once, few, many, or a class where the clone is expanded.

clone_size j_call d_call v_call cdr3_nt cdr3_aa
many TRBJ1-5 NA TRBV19 TGTGCCAGTAGTATAGTCGGCCAGCCCCAGCATTTT CASSIVGQPQHF
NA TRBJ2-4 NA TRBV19 TGTGCCAGTAGACCCGGACACCCTGGCCTAGCCAAAAACATTCAGTACTTC CASRPGHPGLAKNIQYF
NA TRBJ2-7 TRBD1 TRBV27 TGTGCCAGCAGTTTAGGGACAGCGGAATACGAGCAGTACTTC CASSLGTAEYEQYF
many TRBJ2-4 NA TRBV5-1 TGCGCCAGCAGCCCTGGTGGAGGGGCCAAAAACATTCAGTACTTC CASSPGGGAKNIQYF
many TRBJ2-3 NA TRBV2 TGTGCCAGCAGTGAGCGGACCACAGATACGCAGTATTTT CASSERTTDTQYF
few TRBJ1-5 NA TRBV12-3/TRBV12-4 TGTGCCAGCAGTAGAGGACTCTATCAGCCCCAGCATTTT CASSRGLYQPQHF
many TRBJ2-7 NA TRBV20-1 TGCAGTGCTAGAGATCGGGAGACAGGTCCCAGCGAGCAGTACTTC CSARDRETGPSEQYF
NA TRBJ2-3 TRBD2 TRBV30 TGTGCCTGGTCCGGGACTAGTGACGCAGATACGCAGTATTTT CAWSGTSDADTQYF
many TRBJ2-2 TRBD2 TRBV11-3 TGTGCCAGCAGTTTAGGACTAGACGCCACCGGGGAGCTGTTTTTT CASSLGLDATGELFF
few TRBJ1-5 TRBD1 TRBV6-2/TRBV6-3 TGTGCCAGCAGTTACCCCACAGGGGTTGGCAATCAGCCCCAGCATTTT CASSYPTGVGNQPQHF
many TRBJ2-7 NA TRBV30 TGTGCCTGGAGTGTTGGTACAAATTACGAGCAGTACTTC CAWSVGTNYEQYF
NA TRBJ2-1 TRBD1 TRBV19 TGTGCCAGTAGTTTCGGTACAGGGGGCGGTTATGAGCAGTTCTTC CASSFGTGGGYEQFF
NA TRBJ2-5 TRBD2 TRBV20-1 TGCAGTGCCGACCGATATAGCGGGCCCTCTCAAGAGACCCAGTACTTC CSADRYSGPSQETQYF
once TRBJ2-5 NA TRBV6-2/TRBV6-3 TGTGCCAGCAGTTACGGGGGGACGGAGGAGACCCAGTACTTC CASSYGGTEETQYF
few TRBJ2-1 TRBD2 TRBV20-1 TGCAGTGCTCGTCAACTAGCGGGAGGGCCCGGGCTTAACAATGAGCAGTTCTTC CSARQLAGGPGLNNEQFF
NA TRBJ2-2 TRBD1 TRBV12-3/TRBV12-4 TGTGCCAGCAGGGCCGGGGTTGCCGGGGACAGACCGAACACCGGGGAGCTGTTTTTT CASRAGVAGDRPNTGELFF
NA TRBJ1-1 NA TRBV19 TGTGCCAGTAGTACGGGCAGAGACGAGAGGACTGAAGCTTTCTTT CASSTGRDERTEAFF
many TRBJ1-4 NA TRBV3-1 TGTGCCAGCAGCCAAGATGGAGGGTATCTCAATGAAAAACTGTTTTTT CASSQDGGYLNEKLFF
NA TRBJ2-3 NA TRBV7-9 TGTGCCAGCAGCTATAATTTAGCGGTAGGAACAGATACGCAGTATTTT CASSYNLAVGTDTQYF
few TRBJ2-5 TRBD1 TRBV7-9 TGTGCCAGCAGCTTAGTGAGGCTCCGGGACAGGGAAGGTCAAGAGACCCAGTACTTC CASSLVRLRDREGQETQYF
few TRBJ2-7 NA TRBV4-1 TGCGCCAGCAGCCAAGTTGTTGGCACCCTCTACGAGCAGTACTTC CASSQVVGTLYEQYF
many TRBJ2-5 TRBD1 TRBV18 TGTGCCAGCCGGGACAGCGAGACCCAGTACTTC CASRDSETQYF
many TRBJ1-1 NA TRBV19 TGTGCCAGTAGTCGGTCGTGGGGGGCTGTGAACACTGAAGCTTTCTTT CASSRSWGAVNTEAFF
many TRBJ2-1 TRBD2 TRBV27 TGTGCCAGCAGTTTAAGGGGCCCTAGCGGGGGGAATGAGCAGTTCTTC CASSLRGPSGGNEQFF
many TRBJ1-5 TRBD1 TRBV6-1 TGTGCCAGCAGTGAACAGGTGACAGGGAATCAGCCCCAGCATTTT CASSEQVTGNQPQHF
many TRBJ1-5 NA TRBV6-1 TGTGCCAGCAGCCAAGCGCAGGGCAATCAGCCCCAGCATTTT CASSQAQGNQPQHF
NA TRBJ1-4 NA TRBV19 TGTGCCAGTAGTAGAGGACGGACAGCAACTAATGAAAAACTGTTTTTT CASSRGRTATNEKLFF
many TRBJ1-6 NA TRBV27 TGTGCCAGCACAGGGACCTATAATTCACCCCTCCACTTT CASTGTYNSPLHF
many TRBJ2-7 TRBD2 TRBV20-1 TGCAGTGCTAGACCCCAGACTAGCCGCTACGAGCAGTACTTC CSARPQTSRYEQYF
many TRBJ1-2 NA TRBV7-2 TGTGCCAGCAGCTTAGGAATAGGGATCTATGGCTACACCTTC CASSLGIGIYGYTF
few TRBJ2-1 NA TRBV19 TGTGCCAGTCTCGGGCCTTACAATGAGCAGTTCTTC CASLGPYNEQFF
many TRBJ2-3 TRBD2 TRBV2 TGTGCCAGCAGTGGGTACGGGAGGGCCGTGGATACGCAGTATTTT CASSGYGRAVDTQYF
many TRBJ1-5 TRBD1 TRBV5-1 TGCGCCAGCAGCTTGATGGGACAGGGTCAGCCCCAGCATTTT CASSLMGQGQPQHF
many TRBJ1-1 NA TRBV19 TGTGCCAGTAACAGGGATCCGAACACTGAAGCTTTCTTT CASNRDPNTEAFF
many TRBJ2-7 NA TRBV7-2 TGTGCCAGCAGCTTTACCCGGGACACACCCTACGAGCAGTACTTC CASSFTRDTPYEQYF
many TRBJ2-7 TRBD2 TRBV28 TGTGCCAGCAGCTCCTTAGGACTAGCGGGATCCTACGAGCAGTACTTC CASSSLGLAGSYEQYF
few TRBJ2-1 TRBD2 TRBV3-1 TGTGCCAGCAGCCAAGCCCCGGGAGGGCCGAATGAGCAGTTCTTC CASSQAPGGPNEQFF
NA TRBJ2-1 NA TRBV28 TGTGCCAGCAGTCCACGACAGAAAATTACCCCTGGTGAGCAGTTCTTC CASSPRQKITPGEQFF
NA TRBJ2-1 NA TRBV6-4 TGTGCCAGCAGTAAAGTGTCGGGGGCAGGGAACGAGGAGCAGTTCTTC CASSKVSGAGNEEQFF
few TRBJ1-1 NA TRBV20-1 TGCAGTGCTAGGTCTATTAGACGGGATTCGAACACTGAAGCTTTCTTT CSARSIRRDSNTEAFF
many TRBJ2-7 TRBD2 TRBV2 TGTGCCAGCAGGCGTGGCGGGAGCGCCTACGAGCAGTACTTC CASRRGGSAYEQYF
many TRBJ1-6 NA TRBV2 TGTGCCAGCACCGGACAGCCTACTAATTCACCCCTCCACTTT CASTGQPTNSPLHF
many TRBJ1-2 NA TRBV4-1 TGCGCCAGCAGCCAAGAGCCAGGGAACTATGGCTACACCTTC CASSQEPGNYGYTF
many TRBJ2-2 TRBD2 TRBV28 TGTGCCAGCAGTTTCGGCCGGGGGGTACCCACCGGGGAGCTGTTTTTT CASSFGRGVPTGELFF
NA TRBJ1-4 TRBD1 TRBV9 TGTGCCAGCAGCCGCGGACAGGGCGTTGCAACTAATGAAAAACTGTTTTTT CASSRGQGVATNEKLFF
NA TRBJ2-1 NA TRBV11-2 TGTGCCAGCAGCCGGGCCGGGGGACCTCCCTACAATGAGCAGTTCTTC CASSRAGGPPYNEQFF
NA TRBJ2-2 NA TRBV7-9 TGTGCCAGCAGCCCGCCCTCCGGGGAGCTGTTTTTT CASSPPSGELFF